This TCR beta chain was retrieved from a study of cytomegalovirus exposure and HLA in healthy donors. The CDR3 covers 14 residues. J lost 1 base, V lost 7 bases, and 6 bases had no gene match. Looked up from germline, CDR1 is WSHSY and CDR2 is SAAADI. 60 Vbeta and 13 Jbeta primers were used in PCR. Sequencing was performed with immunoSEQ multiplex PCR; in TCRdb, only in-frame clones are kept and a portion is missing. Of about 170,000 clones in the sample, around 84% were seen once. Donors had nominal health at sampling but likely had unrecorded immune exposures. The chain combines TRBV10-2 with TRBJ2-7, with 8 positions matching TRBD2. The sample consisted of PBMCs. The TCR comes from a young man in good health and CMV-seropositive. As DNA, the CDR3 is TGCGCCAGCACTTATACTAGCGGTTCCTACGAGCAGTACTTC. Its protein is CASTYTSGSYEQYF.